This T cell receptor (beta chain) was sequenced for a study of blood T cell repertoires in COVID-19. The protocol was immunoSEQ multiplex PCR, while the TCRdb copy is restricted to in-frame clones and leaves out a portion. The table shows around 250,000 clones, with about four fifths occurring only once. Germline CDR1 and CDR2: LNHNV and YYDKDF (reference sequence). V lost 5 bases and J lost 6, with 17 bases in between. The CDR3 has 15 amino acids. The origin of this receptor is a man aged 80 or over with acute or convalescent COVID-19. Sequences were obtained from peripheral blood. V is TRBV15 and J is TRBJ2-1; no definite D call. This CDR3 reads CATSPRVGVFNEQFF. The CDR3 bases are TGTGCCACCAGCCCCCGAGTAGGAGTCTTCAATGAGCAGTTCTTC.